These 30 T cell receptor beta chains came from one sample sequenced in a study of T cells in Graves' hyperthyroidism and ophthalmopathy. RNA transcripts provided the source from which TCR beta CDR3 regions were amplified. First-round RT-PCR with HTBI primers amplified the TCR CDR3 region. TCRdb re-called the multiplex PCR reads through MiXCR, storing one row per CDR3 protein. The table includes 450,000 to 700,000 distinct CDR3 sequences, about half detected once. The material sequenced was peripheral blood or thyroid tissue (not recorded which). The receptors stem from a woman between 18 and 29 years old with Graves' hyperthyroidism.

This clonotype occurred many times. The chain recombines TRBV10-3 with TRBJ1-2; no clear D. V lost 0 bases and J lost 7, with 6 bases in between. The CDR3 runs to 12 residues. Germline V gene data show CDR1 as ENHRY and CDR2 as SYGVKD. CDR3 coding DNA: TGTGCCATCAGTGAGTCGGGTGGTGGCTACACCTTC. Translating gives CAISESGGGYTF.

This clonotype has a count of ten or more. V and J are TRBV5-8 and TRBJ2-7; D is uncertain. Germline V gives CDR1 SGHTS, CDR2 YDEGEE. V was trimmed by 4 bases and J by 0 bases, leaving 14 bases between them. The CDR3 runs 15 residues. CDR3 sequence: CASSTGRSRSYEQYF. The CDR3 coding sequence is TGTGCCAGCAGCACCGGACGGAGCCGCTCCTACGAGCAGTACTTC.

This clonotype was counted ten times or more. V usage is TRBV7-2 and J usage is TRBJ2-2, with 10 bases identical to TRBD1. Germline assignment: CDR1 SGHTA and CDR2 FQGNSA. CDR3 length: 16 residues. V trimming: 3 bases; J trimming: 1 base; junction bases outside the gene matches: 2. CDR3: CASSFGTGVNTGELFF. The CDR3 DNA sequence: TGTGCCAGCAGCTTTGGGACAGGGGTGAACACCGGGGAGCTGTTTTTT.

This clonotype appeared many times. The chain couples TRBV7-2 to TRBJ2-7, with a weak D call TRBD1 (6 bases). With 8 bases removed from V and 0 bases from J, the gap between germline ends came to 14 bases. Germline V lookup: CDR1 SGHTA, CDR2 FQGNSA. The CDR3 is 14 amino acids. CDR3 protein: CASSDGTFSYEQYF. In DNA form, the CDR3 reads TGTGCCAGCTCGGACGGGACATTCTCCTACGAGCAGTACTTC.

The rearrangement joins TRBV19 to TRBJ1-1; 7 bases line up with TRBD1. This CDR3 has 13 amino acids. Looked up from germline, CDR1 is LNHDA and CDR2 is SQIVND (reference sequence). The V gene end was trimmed by 3 bases and the J gene end by 4 bases; junction bases not matched to a gene: 2. As DNA, the CDR3 is TGTGCCAGTAGTATTACAGGGGCCACTGAAGCTTTCTTT. Translated: CASSITGATEAFF.

As regards this clonotype: Given the absence of the conserved phenylalanine or tryptophan at the CDR3 end, a read error is likely. The DNA is omitted, as the CDR3 cannot be located on it reliably, and the CDR3 follows TCRdb's listing. J is TRBJ1-1 and V is TRBV7-9. The length of the CDR3 is 14 amino acids, counting both ends. The germline gives CDR1 SEHNR, CDR2 FQNEAQ (reference sequence). The chain's CDR3 is CASSLDFMNTEAGT.

The chain is built from TRBV28 and TRBJ2-7, with TRBD1 identical over 8 bases. Germline assignment: CDR1 MDHEN and CDR2 SYDVKM. V lost 6 bases, J lost 4 bases, and 11 bases stayed unmatched. This CDR3 spans 15 amino acids. The CDR3 DNA sequence: TGTGCCAGCAGAGTAATCTCCAGGGGGCAGTACGAGCAGTACTTC. Amino acid sequence: CASRVISRGQYEQYF.

CDR3 coding DNA: TGTGCCAGCAGTGCTAGAGGGGGCGCGGGGCAGCCCCAGCATTTT. Protein product: CASSARGGAGQPQHF. The chain recombines TRBV2 with TRBJ1-5; TRBD1 aligns across 7 bases. The germline V gene has CDR1 SNHLY and CDR2 FYNNEI. After removal of 4 bases from V and 7 bases from J, the junction contained 10 bases not matched to a gene. The CDR3 has 15 amino acids.

This sequence joins TRBV12-3 or TRBV12-4 and TRBJ2-7; a weak D match, TRBD2 (6 bases). This CDR3 comprises 15 residues. V dropped 10 bases and J dropped 4 bases, with 23 bases sitting between them. CDR3 amino acids: CATRTGREGFYEQYF. In DNA form, the CDR3 reads TGTGCCACCCGAACCGGGCGGGAAGGGTTTTACGAGCAGTACTTC.

In this sample, this clonotype turned up many times. V is TRBV7-2 and J is TRBJ2-5; possibly TRBD1 for D (6 bases). The CDR3 loop spans 14 amino acids. The germline CDR1 and CDR2 sequences are SGHTA and FQGNSA. Trimming stripped 1 base from V and 5 bases from J, with 11 bases between. The CDR3 is CASSLDQGRETQYF. Written as DNA, the CDR3 is TGTGCCAGCAGCTTAGATCAGGGGCGGGAGACCCAGTACTTC.

This clonotype showed up many times. The V and J genes are TRBV4-1 and TRBJ1-1; D possibly corresponds to TRBD1 (6 bases). V was clipped by 4 bases and J by 8 bases, with 17 bases between them. The germline V gene has CDR1 MGHRA and CDR2 YSYEKL. The CDR3 is 14 amino acids. DNA for the CDR3: TGCGCCAGCAGCCCACCGGGGACACCCTCCGAAGCTTTCTTT. Residues: CASSPPGTPSEAFF.

The chain combines TRBV12-3 or TRBV12-4 with TRBJ2-1; no firm D call. The CDR3 contains 13 residues. V was shortened by 1 base and J by 3 bases, with 4 bases between the two germline ends. CDR3 nucleotide sequence: TGTGCCAGCAGTTTAGGCCACTACAATGAGCAGTTCTTC. Residues: CASSLGHYNEQFF.

This clonotype has just a few counts. This chain uses TRBV19 with TRBJ1-5; TRBD1 aligns across 10 bases. The germline CDR1 and CDR2 sequences are LNHDA and SQIVND (reference sequence). The CDR3 is made up of 16 amino acids. The V segment lost 1 base and the J segment 7 bases; nucleotides outside the gene matches: 7. This CDR3 is CASSIGRDRGQQPQHF. CDR3 nucleotide sequence: TGTGCCAGTAGTATAGGGCGGGACAGGGGTCAACAGCCCCAGCATTTT. Looking up the rest from reference TRBV19 and TRBJ1-5 gives the full variable domain: DGGITQSPKYLFRKEGQNVTLSCEQNLNHDAMYWYRQDPGQGLRLIYYSQIVNDFQKGDIAEGYSVSREKKESFPLTVTSAQKNPTAFYLCASSIGRDRGQQPQHFGDGTRLSIL.

As to this clonotype: A much bigger clone sits one base away, suggesting this may be a read error. This chain connects TRBV10-3 to TRBJ1-2; D might be TRBD1 (6 bases). This CDR3 comprises 13 residues. Germline CDR1 reads ENHRY; CDR2 reads SYGVKD. V was trimmed by 5 bases and J by 1 base, leaving 8 bases between them. The CDR3 DNA reads TGTGCCATCAGTTCGGACAGTAACTATGGCTACACCTTC. It translates to CAISSDSNYGYTF.

V usage is TRBV10-3 and J usage is TRBJ2-1; 7 bases agree with TRBD2. The CDR3 is made up of 15 amino acids. V lost 3 bases and J lost 6; bases outside the gene matches: 8. Germline CDR1 and CDR2: ENHRY and SYGVKD. The CDR3 sequence: CAISDWRESGNEQFF. CDR3 nucleotide sequence: TGTGCCATCAGTGACTGGCGGGAGTCAGGCAATGAGCAGTTCTTC.

The sample holds many counts of this clonotype. The chain recombines TRBV2 with TRBJ1-3, with 9 nucleotides matching TRBD1. CDR1 and CDR2 from the germline V gene are SNHLY and FYNNEI. J gave up 9 bases and V 6 bases, and 9 bases lay outside the gene matches. The CDR3 totals 14 residues. The CDR3 protein is CASRARQGDGTIYF. CDR3 nucleotides: TGTGCCAGCAGAGCCAGACAGGGGGATGGCACCATATATTTT. The whole variable domain, remainder taken from reference TRBV2 and TRBJ1-3, is EPEVTQTPSHQVTQMGQEVILRCVPISNHLYFYWYRQILGQKVEFLVSFYNNEISEKSEIFDDQFSVERPDGSNFTLKIRSTKLEDSAMYFCASRARQGDGTIYFGEGSWLTVV.

This clonotype showed up many times. The V and J genes are TRBV10-3 and TRBJ2-7; D not certain. Germline V gives CDR1 ENHRY, CDR2 SYGVKD. This CDR3 is built from 17 residues. V lost 6 bases and J 1 base, leaving 22 bases between the germline ends. The CDR3 nucleotides are TGTGCCATCAGCACACGAGATCCGGCTAAAGCGTCCTACGAGCAGTACTTC. This sequence encodes CAISTRDPAKASYEQYF.

J is TRBJ2-6 and V is TRBV29-1; D might be TRBD1 or TRBD2, each matching 5 bases. The germline CDR1 and CDR2 sequences are SQVTM and ANQGSEA. The CDR3 extends over 12 amino acids. V lost 4 bases, J lost 10 bases, and 11 bases lay in between. The CDR3 nucleotides are TGCAGCGTTGGGGACGGAGCTAACGTCCTGACTTTC. Amino acids: CSVGDGANVLTF.

The table lists this clonotype with many counts. This chain links TRBV6-5 with TRBJ1-2; D is unclear. Germline lookup yields CDR1 MNHEY and CDR2 SVGAGI. V lost 0 bases to trimming and J lost 8 bases, with 16 bases between them. The CDR3 runs 15 residues. This CDR3 is CASSYSPAKPGGYTF. The CDR3 DNA sequence: TGTGCCAGCAGTTACTCTCCGGCGAAACCGGGAGGCTACACCTTC.

On this clonotype: This clone may be a read error of a much larger clone one base away. The chain has TRBV7-9 and TRBJ2-6, with 7 bases aligning to TRBD1. Germline V gene lookup returns CDR1 SEHNR and CDR2 FQNEAQ (reference sequence). V shed 8 bases, J shed 3 bases, and the junction held 16 bases outside the gene matches. The CDR3 loop spans 18 amino acids. The CDR3 DNA follows: TGTGCCAGCGGCCACACAGGGGCGCGGTTGTTTGGGGCCAACGTCCTGACTTTC. Encoded protein: CASGHTGARLFGANVLTF.

This chain uses TRBV20-1 with TRBJ1-2; the D is unclear. V shed 1 base and J shed 7 bases, with 4 bases lying between them. CDR3 size: 10 residues. The germline gives CDR1 DFQATT, CDR2 SNEGSKA (reference sequence). Here the CDR3 DNA reads TGCAGTGCTAGAGTTTTTGGCTACACCTTC. Translation: CSARVFGYTF.

This clonotype was recorded many times. V is TRBV19 and J is TRBJ2-2; 10 bases line up with TRBD2. In germline, CDR1 is LNHDA, CDR2 SQIVND (reference sequence). The ends lost 5 bases at V and 5 bases at J; junction bases unmatched: 20. CDR3 size: 20 residues. In DNA form, the CDR3 reads TGTGCCAGTAGTTTGAGCGGGAGGGCCGTTCGGGGGACTTGGACCGGGGAGCTGTTTTTT. Translation gives CASSLSGRAVRGTWTGELFF.

Many counts were recorded for this clonotype. This chain uses TRBV29-1 with TRBJ2-5; a weak D match, TRBD2 (7 bases). Between the trimmed V and J ends, which lost 7 bases and 4 bases, there was a span of 22 bases. Per germline, CDR1 SQVTM and CDR2 ANQGSEA. CDR3 length: 15 amino acids. As DNA, the CDR3 is TGCAGCGCAAGCTCCGGGGGGCTCCTGGGAGAGACCCAGTACTTC. Translating gives CSASSGGLLGETQYF.

This clonotype was observed many times. The CDR3 DNA sequence: TGCGCCAGCAGCTGGGACAGGACCGACGAGCAGTACTTC. It codes for CASSWDRTDEQYF. The V call is TRBV5-1, the J call TRBJ2-7, with 8 bases fitting TRBD1. The CDR3 has 13 amino acids. With 3 bases clipped from V and 5 bases from J, the junction kept 4 bases outside the gene matches. Germline V gene data show CDR1 as SGHRS and CDR2 as YFSETQ. Filled out from reference TRBV5-1 and TRBJ2-7, the complete variable domain reads KAGVTQTPRYLIKTRGQQVTLSCSPISGHRSVSWYQQTPGQGLQFLFEYFSETQRNKGNFPGRFSGRQFSNSRSEMNVSTLELGDSALYLCASSWDRTDEQYFGPGTRLTVT.

About this clonotype itself: Being one base from a much bigger clone, this may be a read error. Without the conserved terminal phenylalanine or tryptophan, this CDR3 likely stems from a read error. The chain has TRBV9 and TRBJ1-3; D is undetermined. Germline CDR1 reads SGDLS; CDR2 reads YYNGEE. V lost 0 bases to trimming and J lost 2 bases, with 9 bases between them. The CDR3 runs to 15 residues. This CDR3 reads CASSVDNATGNTIYS. The CDR3 DNA follows: TGTGCCAGCAGCGTAGACAACGCCACTGGAAACACCATATATTCT.

This clonotype has a handful of counts. The chain couples TRBV20-1 to TRBJ2-5; 8 bases agree with TRBD2. CDR1 and CDR2 (germline): DFQATT, SNEGSKA (reference sequence). This CDR3 comprises 13 residues. The trim removed 8 bases at V and 4 bases at J, leaving 9 bases unmatched. The CDR3 loop reads CSSGTGTRETQYF. The DNA of the CDR3 is TGCAGTTCCGGAACCGGGACTAGAGAGACCCAGTACTTC.

Remarks on this clonotype: The CDR3 does not end in the conserved phenylalanine or tryptophan, so this is likely a read error. The limits of the CDR3 on the DNA are not certain, so only TCRdb's listed CDR3 is given. V and J are TRBV9 and TRBJ1-1. The CDR3 is made up of 11 amino acids, end residues included. Germline CDR1 and CDR2: SGDLS and YYNGEE. CDR3: CASSPAGGGVY.

As regards this clonotype: At one end the junction does not follow the germline gene, possibly because of a read error. CDR3 nucleotide sequence: TGTGTCAGCAGATCATCATGGGTCGGGAGGGCAGCAGAGACCCAGTACTTC. Translating it yields CVSRSSWVGRAAETQYF. The chain recombines TRBV7-8 with TRBJ2-5; 8 bases are a match to TRBD2. CDR1 is SGHVS and CDR2 is FQNEAQ in the germline V gene. The CDR3 spans 17 residues.

V gene TRBV12-3 or TRBV12-4 combines with J gene TRBJ1-2, with D possibly TRBD1 on 5 matching bases. With 0 bases removed from V and 4 bases from J, the gap between germline ends came to 9 bases. This CDR3 region has 14 residues. CDR3 DNA: TGTGCCAGCAGTTTAGCGGCGGGGGGCTATGGCTACACCTTC. Its protein is CASSLAAGGYGYTF.

As concerns this clonotype: The junction and the germline gene differ at one end; a read error may be behind it. The rearrangement joins TRBV7-7 to TRBJ1-6; 8 bases align to TRBD1. This CDR3 spans 15 amino acids. Germline V CDR1 and CDR2: SSHAT, FNYEAQ (reference sequence). The CDR3 DNA follows: TGTGCTAGCAGCTTAATACGGACAGGGAATTCACCCCTCCACTTT. It yields the protein CASSLIRTGNSPLHF. Full variable domain (outside the CDR3, taken from reference TRBV7-7 and TRBJ1-6): GAGVSQSPRYKVTKRGQDVTLRCDPISSHATLYWYQQALGQGPEFLTYFNYEAQPDKSGLPSDRFSAERPEGSISTLTIQRTEQRDSAMYRCASSLIRTGNSPLHFGNGTRLTVT.